Listed here is a single TCR beta chain. The antigen is not known. Primers for the PCR totalled 60 Vbeta and 13 Jbeta. Profiled with immunoSEQ multiplex PCR; TCRdb holds only in-frame clones, not every one. The sample includes 120,000 or so clones, around 85% of them seen just once. This sample was taken from a study of cytomegalovirus exposure and HLA in healthy donors. Turning to the study itself: Most genotyped donors, around four fifths of about 400, had Caucasian-associated genetic ancestry.

CDR3 length: 13 residues. V dropped 5 bases and J dropped 5 bases, with 12 bases sitting between them. Per the germline V gene, CDR1 is SGHAT and CDR2 is FQNNGV. General study findings and limits: The classifier, whose performance was assessed in both the original and validation cohorts, reportedly diagnosed cytomegalovirus status with high specificity and sensitivity.

This chain connects TRBV11-2 to TRBJ1-1; unclear D gene. The source material was PBMCs. The origin of this receptor is a man younger than 35 in good health and CMV-seropositive. The CDR3 loop reads CASSPIRGTEAFF. CDR3 nucleotides: TGTGCCAGCAGCCCCATTCGAGGGACTGAAGCTTTCTTT.